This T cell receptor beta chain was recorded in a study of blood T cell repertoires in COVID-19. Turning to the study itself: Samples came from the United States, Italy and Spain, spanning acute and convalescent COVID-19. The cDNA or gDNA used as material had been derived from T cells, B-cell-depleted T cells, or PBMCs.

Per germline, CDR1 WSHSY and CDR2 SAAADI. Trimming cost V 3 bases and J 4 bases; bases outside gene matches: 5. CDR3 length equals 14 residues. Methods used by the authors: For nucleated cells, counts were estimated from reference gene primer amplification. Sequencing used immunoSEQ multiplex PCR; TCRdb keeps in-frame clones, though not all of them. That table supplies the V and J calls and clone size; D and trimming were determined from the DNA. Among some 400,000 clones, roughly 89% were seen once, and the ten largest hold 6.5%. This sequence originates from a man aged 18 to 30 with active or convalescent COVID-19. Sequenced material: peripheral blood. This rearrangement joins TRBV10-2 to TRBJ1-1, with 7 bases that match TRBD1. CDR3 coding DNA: TGCGCCAGCAGTGAAGTACAGGGGATCACTGAAGCTTTCTTT. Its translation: CASSEVQGITEAFF.